This T cell receptor beta chain was identified in a study of OX40 agonist ivuxolimab in advanced cancers. As for the study in general: Prior anti-PD-1, anti-PD-L1 or anti-CTLA-4 therapy was allowed; over 30% had some.

This clone was seen only once. The antigen is unknown. The protocol was immunoSEQ multiplex PCR, while the TCRdb copy is restricted to in-frame clones and leaves out a portion. The sample records around 59,000 clones, roughly 86% being singletons. CDR1 is SGHNT and CDR2 is YYREEE in the germline V gene (reference sequence). The V and J ends lost 4 bases and 7 bases respectively, with 12 bases between them. The CDR3 consists of 13 residues. Study results and limitations: Some of the nonresponding patients also showed low levels of normalized T-cell clonal expansion.

The source was CD4+ or CD8+ T cells sorted from blood, collected in a trial of the OX40 agonist ivuxolimab. The TCR comes from an adult with an advanced solid tumor such as melanoma, head and neck, liver or kidney cancer. J is TRBJ2-1 and V is TRBV5-4; D gene unclear. This CDR3 reads CASSPAQGNEQFF. The CDR3 nucleotides are TGTGCCAGCAGCCCGGCTCAAGGGAATGAGCAGTTCTTC.